The TCR beta chain under discussion was sequenced for a study of CD8 T cells in ankylosing spondylitis. Study observations and caveats: Certain motif variants had earlier been reported in reactive arthritis synovial fluid and blood. Seemingly distinctive of ankylosing spondylitis blood was a TCR beta motif formed by eight highly homologous variants.

Making use of molecular barcodes, quantitative 5'-RACE generated TCR beta libraries. TCRdb re-analysed the 5' RACE reads in MiXCR, keeping a single row per CDR3 protein. Altogether a few hundred thousand distinct CDR3 sequences are present, 20% to 30% being singletons, with the ten largest covering over 0.55%. This clonotype appeared a few times. The antigen remains unidentified. The CDR3 runs 13 residues. CDR1 is DFQATT and CDR2 is SNEGSKA in the germline V gene (reference sequence). Between the trimmed V and J ends, which lost 1 base and 2 bases, there was a span of 8 bases. The rearrangement links TRBV20-1 to TRBJ2-5; D remains unclear. The specimen sequenced was blood, either unsorted or a sorted T cell fraction (not recorded which). This receptor was taken from a male donor with ankylosing spondylitis or in good health (not recorded which). The CDR3 DNA reads as TGCAGTGCTAGAGGGCTAATACAAGAGACCCAGTACTTC. Translated, it gives CSARGLIQETQYF.